The present T cell receptor (beta chain) was sequenced within a study of Graves' ophthalmopathy and Graves' hyperthyroidism. There are many counts of this clonotype. As the template, RNA transcripts were used to amplify TCR beta CDR3 regions. Second-round multiplex PCR came after first-round RT-PCR with HTBI primers. TCRdb reprocessed the multiplex PCR reads via MiXCR and lists one record per CDR3 protein. The sample lists about 740,000 distinct CDR3 sequences, 40% seen once, with around 40% in the top ten. This sequence originates from an adult man with Graves' ophthalmopathy. Sample: peripheral blood.

CDR3 sequence: CASSQSRTKMNTEAFF. The CDR3 DNA follows: TGTGCCAGCAGCCAAAGTCGGACGAAAATGAACACTGAAGCTTTCTTT. The chain has TRBV7-9 and TRBJ1-1, with D uncertain. This CDR3 region has 16 residues. V dropped 5 bases and J dropped 0 bases, with 16 bases sitting between them. Germline CDR1 and CDR2: SEHNR and FQNEAQ (reference sequence).